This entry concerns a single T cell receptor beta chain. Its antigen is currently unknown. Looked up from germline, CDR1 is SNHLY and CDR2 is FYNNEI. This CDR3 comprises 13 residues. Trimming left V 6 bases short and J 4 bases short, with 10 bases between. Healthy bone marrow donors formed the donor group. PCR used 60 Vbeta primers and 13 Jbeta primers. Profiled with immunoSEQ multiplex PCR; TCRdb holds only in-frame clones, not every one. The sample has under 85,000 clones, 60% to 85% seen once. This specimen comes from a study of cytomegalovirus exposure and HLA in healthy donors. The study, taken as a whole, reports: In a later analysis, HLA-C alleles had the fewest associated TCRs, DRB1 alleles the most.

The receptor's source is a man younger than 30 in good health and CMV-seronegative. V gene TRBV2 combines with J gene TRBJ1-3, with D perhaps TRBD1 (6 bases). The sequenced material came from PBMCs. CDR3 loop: CASSTGLGNTIYF. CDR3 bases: TGTGCCAGCAGCACAGGGCTCGGAAACACCATATATTTT.